Described below is a single T cell receptor (beta chain) sequence and its context. Its antigen is unidentified. The CDR3 totals 14 residues. Germline CDR1 is SGHTA and CDR2 is FQGNSA. V was cut by 3 bases and J by 2 bases, with 11 bases left in between. Repertoires were generated with immunoSEQ multiplex PCR, while TCRdb's copy carries only in-frame clones and drops some. The sample gives 95,000 to 150,000 clones, approximately 90% of which show up once; approximately 12% is in the top ten. This specimen comes from a study of PD-1 blockade in mismatch repair-deficient tumors. In the study overall: Enrolled about 2012-2016, patients had progressing, pretreated mismatch repair-deficient cancers of about a dozen types.

Points from the study as a whole: Tumor-resident clones, often undetectable pretreatment in blood, expanded then contracted after pembrolizumab.

Mismatch repair deficiency was confirmed in all patients, by PCR or immunohistochemistry. The source material was peripheral blood, sampled 44 weeks after starting pembrolizumab. The receptor was derived from an adult with mismatch repair-deficient cancer. The rearrangement links TRBV7-2 to TRBJ2-7; D is ambiguous. CDR3 DNA: TGTGCCAGCAGCTTTCTCGGAACCCCCTACGAGCAGTACTTC. It encodes CASSFLGTPYEQYF.